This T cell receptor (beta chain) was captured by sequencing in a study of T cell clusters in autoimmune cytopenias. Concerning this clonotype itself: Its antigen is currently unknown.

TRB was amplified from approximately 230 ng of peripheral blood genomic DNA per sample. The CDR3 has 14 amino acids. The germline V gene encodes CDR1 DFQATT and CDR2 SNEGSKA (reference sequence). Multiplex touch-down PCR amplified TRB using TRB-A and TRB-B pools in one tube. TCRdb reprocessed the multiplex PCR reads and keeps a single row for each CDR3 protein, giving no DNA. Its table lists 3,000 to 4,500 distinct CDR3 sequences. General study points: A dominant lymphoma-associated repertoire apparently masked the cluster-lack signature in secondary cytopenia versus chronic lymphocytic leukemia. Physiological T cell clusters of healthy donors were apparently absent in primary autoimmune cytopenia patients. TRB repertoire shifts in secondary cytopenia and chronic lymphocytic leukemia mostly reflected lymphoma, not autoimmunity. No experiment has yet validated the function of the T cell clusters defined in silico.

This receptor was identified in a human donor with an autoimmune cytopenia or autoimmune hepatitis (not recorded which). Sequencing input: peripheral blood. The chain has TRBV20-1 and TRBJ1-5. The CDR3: CSARDDGGNQPQHF.